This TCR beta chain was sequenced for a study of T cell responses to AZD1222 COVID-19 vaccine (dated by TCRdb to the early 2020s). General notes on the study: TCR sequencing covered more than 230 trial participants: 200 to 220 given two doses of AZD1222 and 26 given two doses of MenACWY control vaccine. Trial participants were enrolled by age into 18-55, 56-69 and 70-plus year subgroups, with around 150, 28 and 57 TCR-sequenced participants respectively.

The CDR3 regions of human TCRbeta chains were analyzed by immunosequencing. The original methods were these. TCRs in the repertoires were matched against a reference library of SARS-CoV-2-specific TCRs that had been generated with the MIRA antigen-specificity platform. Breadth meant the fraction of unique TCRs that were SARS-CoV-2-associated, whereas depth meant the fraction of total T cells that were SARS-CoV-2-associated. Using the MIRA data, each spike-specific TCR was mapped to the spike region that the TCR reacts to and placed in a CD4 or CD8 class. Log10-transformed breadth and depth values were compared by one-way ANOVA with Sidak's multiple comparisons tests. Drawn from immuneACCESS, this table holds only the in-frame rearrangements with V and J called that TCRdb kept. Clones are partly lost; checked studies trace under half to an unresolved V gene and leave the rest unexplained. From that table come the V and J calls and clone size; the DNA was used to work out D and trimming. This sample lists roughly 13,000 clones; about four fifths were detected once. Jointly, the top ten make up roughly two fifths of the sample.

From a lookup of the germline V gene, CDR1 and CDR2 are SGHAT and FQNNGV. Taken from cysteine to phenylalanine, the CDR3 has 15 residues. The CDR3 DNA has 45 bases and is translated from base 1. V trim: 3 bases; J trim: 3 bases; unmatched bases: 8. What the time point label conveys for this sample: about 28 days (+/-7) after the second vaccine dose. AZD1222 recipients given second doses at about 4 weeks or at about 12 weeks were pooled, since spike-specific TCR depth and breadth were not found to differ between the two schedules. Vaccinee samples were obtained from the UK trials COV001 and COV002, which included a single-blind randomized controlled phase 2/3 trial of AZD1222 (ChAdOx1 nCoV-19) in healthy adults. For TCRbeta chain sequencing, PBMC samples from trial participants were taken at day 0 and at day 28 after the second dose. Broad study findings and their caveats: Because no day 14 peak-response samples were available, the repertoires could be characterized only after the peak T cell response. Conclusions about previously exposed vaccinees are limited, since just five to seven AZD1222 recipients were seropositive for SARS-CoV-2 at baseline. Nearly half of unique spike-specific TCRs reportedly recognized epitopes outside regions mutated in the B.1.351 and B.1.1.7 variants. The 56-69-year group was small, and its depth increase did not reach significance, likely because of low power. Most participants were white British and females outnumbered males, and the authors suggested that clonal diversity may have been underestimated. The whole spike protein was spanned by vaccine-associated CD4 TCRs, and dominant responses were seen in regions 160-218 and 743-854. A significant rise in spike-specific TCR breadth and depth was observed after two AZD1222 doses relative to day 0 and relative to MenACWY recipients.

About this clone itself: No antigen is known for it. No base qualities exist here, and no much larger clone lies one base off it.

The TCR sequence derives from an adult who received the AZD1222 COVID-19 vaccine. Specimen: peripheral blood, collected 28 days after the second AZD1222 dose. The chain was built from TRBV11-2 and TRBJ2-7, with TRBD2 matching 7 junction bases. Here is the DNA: TGTGCCAGCAGCTTCTCGGCGGGAGTGCTCTACGAGCAGTACTTC. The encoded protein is CASSFSAGVLYEQYF.